The 5 T cell receptor beta chains presented below share a single source sample, sequenced in a study of cytomegalovirus exposure and HLA in healthy donors. Generated by immunoSEQ multiplex PCR, the TCRdb table keeps only in-frame clones and is missing some. The sample contains about 130,000 clones, approximately 88% of which appear only once. The specimen was PBMCs. The receptors originated from a woman between 18 and 29 years old in good health and CMV-seronegative.

The rearrangement links TRBV25-1 to TRBJ2-3; 9 positions agree with TRBD2. The V segment lost 2 bases and the J segment 3 bases; nucleotides outside the gene matches: 0. CDR3 length equals 14 residues. The germline gives CDR1 MGHDK, CDR2 SYGVNS. CDR3 region: CASSESGRTDTQYF. DNA for the CDR3: TGTGCCAGCAGTGAAAGCGGGAGGACAGATACGCAGTATTTT.

The V gene is TRBV27, the J gene TRBJ2-7, with D possibly TRBD2 on 5 matching bases. The CDR3 length is 15 residues. With 10 bases removed from V and 0 bases from J, the gap between germline ends came to 19 bases. In germline, CDR1 is MNHEY, CDR2 SMNVEV (reference sequence). The CDR3 is CATSFMGASSYEQYF. CDR3 nucleotides: TGTGCCACCTCATTTATGGGAGCCAGCTCCTACGAGCAGTACTTC.

The chain is built from TRBV4-2 and TRBJ2-2, with D tentatively TRBD2 (6 bases). The germline CDR1 and CDR2 sequences are LGHNA and YNFKEQ. The CDR3 spans 17 residues. Trimming stripped 0 bases from V and 4 bases from J, with 15 bases between. CDR3 sequence (DNA): TGTGCCAGCAGCCAAGATCGGGTTGGAGGGGTCACCGGGGAGCTGTTTTTT. It specifies CASSQDRVGGVTGELFF.

The chain joins TRBV19 to TRBJ2-7; D might be TRBD2 (6 bases). The germline V gene encodes CDR1 LNHDA and CDR2 SQIVND (reference sequence). The CDR3 length is 13 residues. V was shortened by 4 bases and J by 5 bases, with 12 bases between the two germline ends. CDR3 nucleotide sequence: TGTGCCAGTAGTAGCGGGACGGACCACGAGCAGTACTTC. Amino acid sequence: CASSSGTDHEQYF.

Only one count was recorded for this clone. The chain carries TRBV11-3 and TRBJ2-2; 7 nucleotides match TRBD1. The CDR3 covers 15 residues. V lost 3 bases to trimming and J lost 6 bases; unmatched junction nucleotides: 7. Germline V gives CDR1 SGHNT, CDR2 YENEEA. CDR3 bases: TGTGCCAGCAGCTTGGAGGCAGGGGGTCCCGGGGAGCTGTTTTTT. The encoded protein is CASSLEAGGPGELFF.